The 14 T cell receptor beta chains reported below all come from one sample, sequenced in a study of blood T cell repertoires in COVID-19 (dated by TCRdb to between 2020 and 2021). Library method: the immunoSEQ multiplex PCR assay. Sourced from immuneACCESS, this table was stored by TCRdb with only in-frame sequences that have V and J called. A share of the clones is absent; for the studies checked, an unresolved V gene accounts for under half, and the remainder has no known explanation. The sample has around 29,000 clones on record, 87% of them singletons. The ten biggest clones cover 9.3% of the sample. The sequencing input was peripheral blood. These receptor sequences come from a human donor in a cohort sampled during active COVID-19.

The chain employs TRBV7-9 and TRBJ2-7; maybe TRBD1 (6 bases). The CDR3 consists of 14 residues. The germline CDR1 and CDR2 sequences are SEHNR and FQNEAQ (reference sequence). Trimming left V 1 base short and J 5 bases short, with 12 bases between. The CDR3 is CASSLVPRGDEQYF. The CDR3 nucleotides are TGTGCCAGCAGCTTAGTGCCCAGGGGAGACGAGCAGTACTTC.

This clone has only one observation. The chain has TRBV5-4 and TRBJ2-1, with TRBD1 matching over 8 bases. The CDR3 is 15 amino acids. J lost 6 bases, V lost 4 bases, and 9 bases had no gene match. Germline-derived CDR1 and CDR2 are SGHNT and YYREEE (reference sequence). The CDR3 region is CASSTGQGFFNEQFF. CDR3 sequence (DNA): TGTGCCAGCAGCACCGGACAGGGCTTTTTCAATGAGCAGTTCTTC.

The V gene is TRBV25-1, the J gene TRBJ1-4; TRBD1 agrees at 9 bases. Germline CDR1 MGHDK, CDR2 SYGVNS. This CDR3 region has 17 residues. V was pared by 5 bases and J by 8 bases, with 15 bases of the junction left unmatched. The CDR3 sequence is CASSPPPGTGFGEKLFF. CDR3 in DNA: TGTGCCAGCAGTCCACCCCCAGGGACAGGGTTCGGAGAAAAACTGTTTTTT.

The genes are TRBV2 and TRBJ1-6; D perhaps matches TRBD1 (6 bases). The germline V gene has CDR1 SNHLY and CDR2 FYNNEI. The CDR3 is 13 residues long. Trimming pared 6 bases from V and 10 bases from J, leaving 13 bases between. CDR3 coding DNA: TGTGCCAGCAGGGGGGGGGCTCGCTCACCCCTCCACTTT. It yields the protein CASRGGARSPLHF.

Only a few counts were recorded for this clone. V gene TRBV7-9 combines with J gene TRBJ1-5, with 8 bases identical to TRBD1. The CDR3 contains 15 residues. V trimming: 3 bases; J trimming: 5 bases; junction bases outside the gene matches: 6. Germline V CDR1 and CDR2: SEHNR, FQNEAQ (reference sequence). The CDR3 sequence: CASSFDRGGDQPQHF. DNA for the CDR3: TGTGCCAGCAGCTTCGACAGGGGTGGTGATCAGCCCCAGCATTTT.

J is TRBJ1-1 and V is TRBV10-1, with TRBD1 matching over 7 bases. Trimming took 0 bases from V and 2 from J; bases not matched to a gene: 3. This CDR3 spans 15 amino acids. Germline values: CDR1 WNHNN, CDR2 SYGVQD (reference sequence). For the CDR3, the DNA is TGCGCCAGCAGTGAGTCGAGACAGGGCAACACTGAAGCTTTCTTT. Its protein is CASSESRQGNTEAFF.

The CDR3 region has the DNA TGTGCCAGCAGCCCATCTCCAGGGACTGGTGGAAACACCATATATTTT. Protein sequence: CASSPSPGTGGNTIYF. This sequence joins TRBV16 and TRBJ1-3; possible D gene TRBD1, 5 bases. Per the germline V gene, CDR1 is KGHSY and CDR2 is FQNENV. Deletions cut 4 bases from V and 3 bases from J, with 16 bases between. This CDR3 has 16 amino acids.

The CDR3 nucleotides are TGTGCCAGCAGGGCTTACGGGAACGAGCAGTACTTC. Amino acid sequence: CASRAYGNEQYF. This chain joins TRBV2 and TRBJ2-7; D might be TRBD2 (5 bases). V was shortened by 6 bases and J by 5 bases, with 11 bases between the two germline ends. CDR1 SNHLY and CDR2 FYNNEI come from the germline V gene. The length of the CDR3 is 12 residues.

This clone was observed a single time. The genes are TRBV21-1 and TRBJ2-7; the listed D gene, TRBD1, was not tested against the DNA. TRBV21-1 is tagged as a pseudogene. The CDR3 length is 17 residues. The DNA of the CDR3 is TGTGCCAGCAGCAAAGTTTCATCGGACAGGCGAACCTACGAGCAGTACTTC. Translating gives CASSKVSSDRRTYEQYF.

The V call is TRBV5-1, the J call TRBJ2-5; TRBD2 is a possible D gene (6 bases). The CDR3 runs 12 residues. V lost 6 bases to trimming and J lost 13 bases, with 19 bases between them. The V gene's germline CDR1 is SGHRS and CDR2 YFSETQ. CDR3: CASTSEEERVYF. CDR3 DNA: TGCGCCAGCACCTCTGAGGAGGAGCGGGTGTACTTC.

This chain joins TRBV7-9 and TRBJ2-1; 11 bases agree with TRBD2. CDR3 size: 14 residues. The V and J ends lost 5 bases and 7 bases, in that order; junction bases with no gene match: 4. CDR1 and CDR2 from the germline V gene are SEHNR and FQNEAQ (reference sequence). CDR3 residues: CASSTGTSGNEQFF. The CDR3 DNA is TGTGCCAGCAGCACCGGGACTAGCGGTAATGAGCAGTTCTTC. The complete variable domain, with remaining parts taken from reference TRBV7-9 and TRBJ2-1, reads DTGVSQNPRHKITKRGQNVTFRCDPISEHNRLYWYRQTLGQGPEFLTYFQNEAQLEKSRLLSDRFSAERPKGSFSTLEIQRTEQGDSAMYLCASSTGTSGNEQFFGPGTRLTVL.

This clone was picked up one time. CDR3 loop: CASSSFFRVSSYNEQFF. The CDR3 nucleotides are TGTGCCAGTAGCTCTTTCTTCAGGGTAAGCTCCTACAATGAGCAGTTCTTC. This sequence joins TRBV19 and TRBJ2-1; D may be TRBD1 (5 bases). There are 17 residues in the CDR3. The germline V gene encodes CDR1 LNHDA and CDR2 SQIVND (reference sequence). Trimming removed 6 bases from V and 0 bases from J, with 18 bases in between.

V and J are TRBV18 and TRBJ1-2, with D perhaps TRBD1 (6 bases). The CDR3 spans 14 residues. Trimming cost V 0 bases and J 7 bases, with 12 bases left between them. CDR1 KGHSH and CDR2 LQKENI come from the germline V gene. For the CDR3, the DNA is TGTGCCAGCTCACCACCCGGACAGCTAGGTGGCTACACCTTC. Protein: CASSPPGQLGGYTF.

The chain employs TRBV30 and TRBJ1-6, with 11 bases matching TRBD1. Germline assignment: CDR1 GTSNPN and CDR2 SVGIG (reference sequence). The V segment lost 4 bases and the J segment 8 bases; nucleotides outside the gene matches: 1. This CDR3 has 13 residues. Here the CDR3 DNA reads TGTGCCTGGAAGGGACAGGGGGATTCACCCCTCCACTTT. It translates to CAWKGQGDSPLHF.